Following are 18 T cell receptor beta chains from one sample sequenced in a study of breast tumors, draining lymph nodes, adjacent tissues (dated by TCRdb to between 2015 and 2016). Lymph node samples were obtained from the axillary draining lymph nodes of breast cancer patients. The method was multiplex PCR. Sequenced using an Illumina HiSeq 2000. TCRdb reanalyzed the raw reads on its own, using fastp at Q25 for trimming and MiXCR for clone calling, and kept in-frame beta chains. Rows matching on CDR3 protein sequence are summarized as one entry with the most common DNA and genes. This sample comprises more than 85,000 distinct CDR3 sequences, 21% of them detected only once. The ten largest clones represent 1% to 1.5% of the sample. Material for sequencing was axillary lymph node tissue. Source of these receptors: a female donor with breast cancer. Some clones in this sample may be carry-over from other donors' samples.

This clonotype came up many times. The rearrangement joins TRBV5-6 to TRBJ2-7, with D possibly being TRBD2 (5 bases). The V end lost 4 bases, the J end lost 2 bases, and 10 bases lay between the germline ends. The CDR3 is made up of 13 amino acids. Germline values: CDR1 SGHDT, CDR2 YYEEEE. The CDR3: CASSTDSPYEQYF. Written as DNA, the CDR3 is TGTGCCAGCAGCACGGACTCGCCCTACGAGCAGTACTTC.

This chain links TRBV28 with TRBJ2-1; the D gene is possibly TRBD2 (5 bases). Germline V CDR1 and CDR2: MDHEN, SYDVKM. The V and J ends lost 6 bases and 0 bases respectively, with 15 bases between them. The CDR3 length is 16 residues. In nucleotides, the CDR3 is TGTGCCAGCAGACGTAGCGCGCCGAGCTCCTACAATGAGCAGTTCTTC. As protein: CASRRSAPSSYNEQFF.

This clonotype has at least ten counts. The chain combines TRBV9 with TRBJ2-1; the D gene is possibly TRBD2 (5 bases). This CDR3 spans 15 amino acids. Germline assignment: CDR1 SGDLS and CDR2 YYNGEE. V lost 3 bases and J lost 6, with 16 bases in between. The CDR3 protein is CASSEGVFVANEQFF. Here the CDR3 DNA reads TGTGCCAGCAGCGAGGGAGTATTTGTGGCCAATGAGCAGTTCTTC. The full variable domain, with the rest looked up from reference TRBV9 and TRBJ2-1, is DSGVTQTPKHLITATGQRVTLRCSPRSGDLSVYWYQQSLDQGLQFLIQYYNGEERAKGNILERFSAQQFPDLHSELNLSSLELGDSALYFCASSEGVFVANEQFFGPGTRLTVL.

This clonotype was seen at least ten times. Mismatch with germline at one junction end may stem from a read error. The V gene is TRBV25-1, the J gene TRBJ2-7; a weak D match, TRBD2 (6 bases). The CDR3 is 11 amino acids. Germline CDR1 is MGHDK and CDR2 is SYGVNS. This CDR3 reads CASSGWQGLGF. DNA for the CDR3: TGTGCCAGCAGTGGCTGGCAGGGACTGGGCTTC.

This clonotype was recorded at least ten times. The rearrangement links TRBV6-1 to TRBJ2-7; either TRBD1 or TRBD2 may supply D (5 bases each). Looked up from germline, CDR1 is MNHNS and CDR2 is SASEGT. The V gene lost 0 bases and the J gene lost 3 bases, with 18 bases spanning the gap. The CDR3 is 17 residues long. Written as DNA, the CDR3 is TGTGCCAGCAGTGAAGCCCCAGGGAGAACAGGAGTCTACGAGCAGTACTTC. This sequence encodes CASSEAPGRTGVYEQYF.

The gene calls are TRBV5-6 and TRBJ1-1; 7 bases line up with TRBD1. The germline V gene encodes CDR1 SGHDT and CDR2 YYEEEE. The V and J ends lost 4 bases and 8 bases, in that order; junction bases with no gene match: 5. The CDR3 consists of 12 residues. In DNA, the CDR3 is TGTGCCAGCAGCCTGGAGGACAGGGAAGCTTTCTTT. Translating gives CASSLEDREAFF.

A few counts support this clonotype. J is TRBJ2-4 and V is TRBV4-1, with 7 bases that match TRBD2. With V trimmed by 5 bases and J by 1 base, 11 bases remained unmatched. Germline-derived CDR1 and CDR2 are MGHRA and YSYEKL. This CDR3 is 17 amino acids long. The CDR3 here is CASSSYLAGVAKNIQYF. CDR3 bases: TGCGCCAGCAGCTCGTACCTCGCGGGAGTTGCCAAAAACATTCAGTACTTC.

This clonotype was seen at least ten times. V and J are TRBV5-1 and TRBJ2-2; the match to TRBD1 covers 7 bases. V was pared by 3 bases and J by 6 bases, with 8 bases of the junction left unmatched. The CDR3 is made up of 15 amino acids. Germline V gene sequence: CDR1 SGHRS, CDR2 YFSETQ. CDR3 DNA: TGCGCCAGCAGCTACGGACAGGCATTAGCCGGGGAGCTGTTTTTT. Translation gives CASSYGQALAGELFF.

This clonotype was seen ten or more times. This chain connects TRBV19 to TRBJ2-7, with D tentatively TRBD2 (6 bases). The length of the CDR3 is 15 residues. Per germline, CDR1 LNHDA and CDR2 SQIVND (reference sequence). The V and J ends lost 1 base and 3 bases respectively, with 13 bases between them. Here the CDR3 reads CASSIAARRGYEQYF. The CDR3 DNA is TGTGCCAGTAGTATAGCGGCCCGGCGGGGCTACGAGCAGTACTTC.

In its sample, this clonotype was seen a few times. This could be a read error, since a much larger clone is one nucleotide away. The chain carries TRBV5-6 and TRBJ2-3, with D tentatively TRBD1 (6 bases). Trimming took 5 bases from V and 6 from J, leaving 19 bases between them. This CDR3 region has 15 residues. Per germline, CDR1 SGHDT and CDR2 YYEEEE. CDR3 loop: CASSRGQNREDTQYF. The CDR3 DNA sequence: TGTGCCAGCAGTAGAGGACAGAATAGGGAGGATACGCAGTATTTT.

Notes on this clonotype: A much larger clone sits a single nucleotide away, making a read error possible. This chain uses TRBV27 with TRBJ2-7; the D gene could be TRBD1 or TRBD2 (6 bases each). CDR1 is MNHEY, CDR2 SMNVEV, per germline (reference sequence). CDR3 length: 13 amino acids. Trimming pared 8 bases from V and 3 bases from J, leaving 14 bases between. The CDR3 loop is CASSGADLYEQYF. CDR3 DNA sequence: TGTGCCAGCTCGGGGGCAGACCTCTACGAGCAGTACTTC.

This clonotype was detected ten times or more. The chain carries TRBV7-9 and TRBJ1-1, with a tentative D call TRBD1 (5 bases). Trimming removed 0 bases from V and 2 bases from J, with 13 bases in between. The CDR3 is 16 residues long. The germline V gene encodes CDR1 SEHNR and CDR2 FQNEAQ (reference sequence). The CDR3: CASSLAEQGLNTEAFF. CDR3 coding DNA: TGTGCCAGCAGCTTAGCCGAGCAGGGATTAAACACTGAAGCTTTCTTT.

In this sample, this clonotype turned up many times. The CDR3 DNA is TGTGCCAGCATCAAGGAAGGGCGGGACCCGACTAAGGAGCAGTTCTTC. Protein sequence: CASIKEGRDPTKEQFF. This sequence joins TRBV7-9 and TRBJ2-1, with D possibly being TRBD2 (6 bases). V was trimmed by 7 bases and J by 10 bases, leaving 26 bases between them. This CDR3 comprises 16 residues. Germline loops: CDR1 SEHNR, CDR2 FQNEAQ (reference sequence).

Ten or more counts support this clonotype. The V call is TRBV6-1, the J call TRBJ2-3; perhaps TRBD2 as D (7 bases). The CDR3 is 13 residues long. CDR1 is MNHNS, CDR2 SASEGT, per germline. The V and J ends lost 5 bases and 4 bases respectively, with 10 bases between them. CDR3: CASSRGAPDTQYF. In DNA form, the CDR3 reads TGTGCCAGCAGTCGGGGGGCCCCAGATACGCAGTATTTT.

In this sample, this clonotype turned up many times. The chain joins TRBV9 to TRBJ2-1; D uncertain. The CDR3 contains 14 residues. The germline V gene has CDR1 SGDLS and CDR2 YYNGEE. With 2 bases removed from V and 2 bases from J, the gap between germline ends came to 8 bases. The CDR3 reads CASSVGSAYNEQFF. The CDR3 coding sequence is TGTGCCAGCAGCGTGGGGTCCGCCTACAATGAGCAGTTCTTC.

Worth noting for this clonotype: A much bigger clone sits one base away, suggesting this may be a read error. The genes are TRBV6-1 and TRBJ1-5; TRBD1 might be the D (5 bases). The germline CDR1 and CDR2 sequences are MNHNS and SASEGT. This CDR3 region has 14 residues. The CDR3 bases are TGTGCCAGCAGTGGACAGTCCCGGAATCAGCCCCGGCATTTT. Translated: CASSGQSRNQPRHF.

This clonotype was counted many times. The rearrangement joins TRBV9 to TRBJ2-7, with TRBD1 matching over 8 bases. The CDR3 consists of 14 residues. V lost 4 bases, J lost 2 bases, and 5 bases stayed unmatched. Per germline, CDR1 SGDLS and CDR2 YYNGEE. This CDR3 is CASSPGTGPYEQYF. The CDR3 DNA reads TGTGCCAGCAGCCCCGGGACAGGACCCTACGAGCAGTACTTC.

This clonotype occurred many times. V is TRBV5-1 and J is TRBJ1-2; D ambiguous. The V end lost 0 bases, the J end lost 0 bases, and 9 bases lay between the germline ends. The CDR3 is made up of 15 amino acids. Germline CDR1 reads SGHRS; CDR2 reads YFSETQ. In DNA, the CDR3 is TGCGCCAGCAGCTTGGAGGTCAACTCTAACTATGGCTACACCTTC. It encodes CASSLEVNSNYGYTF.